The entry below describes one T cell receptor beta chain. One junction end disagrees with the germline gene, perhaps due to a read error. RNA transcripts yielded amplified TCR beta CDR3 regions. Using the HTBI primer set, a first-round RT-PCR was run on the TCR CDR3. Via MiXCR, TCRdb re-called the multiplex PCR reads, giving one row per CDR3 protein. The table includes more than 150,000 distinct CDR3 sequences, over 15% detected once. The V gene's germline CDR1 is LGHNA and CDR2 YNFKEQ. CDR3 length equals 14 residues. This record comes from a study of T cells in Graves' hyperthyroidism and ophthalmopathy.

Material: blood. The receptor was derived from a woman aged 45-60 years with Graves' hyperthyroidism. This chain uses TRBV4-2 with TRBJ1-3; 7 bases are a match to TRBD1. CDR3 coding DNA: TGTGTCAGCACAAAGGCGACAGGGAGACACACCATATATTTT. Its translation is CVSTKATGRHTIYF.